This TCR beta chain was retrieved from a study of cytomegalovirus exposure and HLA in healthy donors. Study findings and constraints: TCR beta V- and J-gene trimming was later associated with a missense DCLRE1C variant. In a later analysis, at a false discovery rate of 0.05, 16,951 TCR beta sequences were associated with HLA alleles. A cluster of highly shared sequence variants was likely a sequencing artifact.

From germline, CDR1 is SGHTA and CDR2 FQGNSA. The CDR3 runs 15 residues. V was cut by 3 bases and J by 5 bases, with 15 bases left in between. Of note for this clone: No antigen is known for it.

PCR employed 60 Vbeta and 13 Jbeta primers. Some clones are missing from TCRdb's copy, which holds only in-frame ones; the method was immunoSEQ multiplex PCR. This sample's table reports around 40,000 clones. At collection, donors were nominally healthy, but unrecorded immune exposures were probable. Material for sequencing was PBMCs. The TCR originated in a human donor in good health. The chain recombines TRBV7-2 with TRBJ2-3, with a weak D call TRBD2 (5 bases). The CDR3 DNA sequence: TGTGCCAGCAGCTTCGCCGGACTCCGAGGAGATACGCAGTATTTT. Amino acid sequence: CASSFAGLRGDTQYF.